This record covers a single T cell receptor (beta chain). Its antigen is still unknown. No much larger clone exists at a distance of one base, and base qualities are not known. The CDR3 sequence holds 16 residues, the cysteine and phenylalanine included. Only CDR3 DNA remains: 48 bases, in frame from the first base. Germline trimming: 4 bases from V, 0 bases from J; junction bases outside gene matches: 8. The germline V gene gives CDR1 as SGHTA and CDR2 as FQGNSA. To prepare the library, the immunoSEQ multiplex PCR assay was applied. Concerning the study's data processing: A statistical classification framework was built for diagnosing cytomegalovirus status from the catalog of TCR beta chain sequences. The table comes from immuneACCESS by way of TCRdb, which keeps in-frame sequences with V and J called. Part of the clones is missing from these tables; in studies checked, under half for an unresolved V gene and the rest for unknown reasons. That table furnishes V, J and clone size, whereas the DNA furnished D and trimming. This sample has 100,000 to 120,000 clones in its table, and roughly nine tenths of those were observed once. Together, the top ten hold around 1.9% of the sample.

This sample was taken from a study of cytomegalovirus exposure and HLA in healthy donors (dated by TCRdb to the late 2010s). Regarding the complete study: According to a later analysis, the 120 or so validation repertoires were produced on the same platform as the roughly 720 repertoires of the first cohort. The study aimed to test whether signatures of past pathogen exposure could be identified by cataloging public T cell receptors. Along with the roughly 710-subject first cohort, a separate validation cohort of 120 different subjects was used. To predict cytomegalovirus infection status, the study combined high-throughput TCR immunosequencing, statistical association of individual TCRs with disease status, and machine learning.

On the study overall, not on this receptor specifically: A few of the identified cytomegalovirus-associated TCR beta chains were confirmed in vitro to be specific for cytomegalovirus antigens. According to the authors, the approach could potentially be generalized to other disease states and immunological phenotypes. The study listed 150 to 200 TCR beta chains as associated with cytomegalovirus. A later analysis lacked HLA typing for the validation cohort, so it scored co-occurrence in that cohort across all 130 or so repertoires. Most TCR sequences were observed very rarely across donors, whereas some public TCRs were present in many individuals. Subsequent analysis determined that TCRs grouped into clusters in the first cohort also showed a tendency toward co-occurrence across the 120 or so validation repertoires, and approximately 94% of cluster scores exceeded 0. The classifier was reported to diagnose cytomegalovirus status with high specificity and sensitivity in both the original and validation cohorts.

The donors were included in the validation cohort of roughly 130 subjects, a group kept apart from the roughly 680-subject first cohort. Recombination linked TRBV7-2 to TRBJ2-7; 8 junctional bases match TRBD2. Sequences were obtained from PBMCs. This TCR derives from a woman between 18 and 30 years old in good health and CMV-seronegative. The base sequence is TGTGCCAGCAGCTCCCCCATAGCGGGGAACTCCTACGAGCAGTACTTC. It codes for CASSSPIAGNSYEQYF.